This T cell receptor (beta chain) was identified during a study of blood T cell repertoires in COVID-19. This clone was detected many times. The table came from immunoSEQ multiplex PCR; TCRdb's copy has only in-frame clones and leaves some out. The repertoire holds about 190,000 clones, with around four fifths as singletons. This CDR3 contains 13 residues. V was trimmed by 3 bases and J by 2 bases, leaving 9 bases between them. Germline values: CDR1 SGHRS, CDR2 YFSETQ. The sequencing sample was made of peripheral blood. The receptor was isolated from a woman of 80 years or more with active or convalescent COVID-19. The chain is built from TRBV5-1 and TRBJ2-7, with a weak D call TRBD2 (5 bases). This CDR3 is CASSYGEPYEQYF. The CDR3, as DNA: TGCGCCAGCAGCTACGGGGAACCCTACGAGCAGTACTTC.